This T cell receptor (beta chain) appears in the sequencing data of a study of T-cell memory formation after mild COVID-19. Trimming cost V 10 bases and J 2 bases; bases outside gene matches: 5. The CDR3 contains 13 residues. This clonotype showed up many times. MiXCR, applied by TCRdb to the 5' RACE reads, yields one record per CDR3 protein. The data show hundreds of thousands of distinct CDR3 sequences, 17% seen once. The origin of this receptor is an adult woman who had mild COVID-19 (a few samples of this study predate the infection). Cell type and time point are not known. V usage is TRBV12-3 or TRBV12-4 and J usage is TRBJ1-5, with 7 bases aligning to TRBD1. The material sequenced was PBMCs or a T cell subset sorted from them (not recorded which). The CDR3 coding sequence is TGTGCCACCGCCAGGGGGGGCAATCAGCCCCAGCATTTT. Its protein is CATARGGNQPQHF.